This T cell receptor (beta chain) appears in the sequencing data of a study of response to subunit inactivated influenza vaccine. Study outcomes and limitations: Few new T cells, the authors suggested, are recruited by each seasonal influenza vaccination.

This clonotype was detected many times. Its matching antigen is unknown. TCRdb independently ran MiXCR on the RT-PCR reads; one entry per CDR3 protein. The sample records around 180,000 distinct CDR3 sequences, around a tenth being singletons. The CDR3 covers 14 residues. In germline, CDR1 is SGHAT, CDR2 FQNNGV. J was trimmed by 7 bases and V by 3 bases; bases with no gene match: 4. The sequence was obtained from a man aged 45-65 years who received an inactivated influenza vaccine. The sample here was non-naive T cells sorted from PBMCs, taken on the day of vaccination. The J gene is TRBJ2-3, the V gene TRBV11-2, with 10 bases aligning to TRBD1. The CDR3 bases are TGTGCCAGCAGCTTCGACAGGGGGCTGCATACGCAGTATTTT. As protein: CASSFDRGLHTQYF.